The rows below give T cell receptor beta chains drawn from one sample of a study of cytomegalovirus exposure and HLA in healthy donors. TCRdb's copy holds only in-frame clones and misses some; the assay was immunoSEQ multiplex PCR. The top ten hold about 1.7% of the sample, which has some 200,000 clones, 65% to 80% seen once. Sequencing was carried out using PBMCs. The receptors originated from a man aged 50-59 years in good health and CMV-seronegative. Each CDR3 is given with its conserved first and last residue. The D gene is left open where the match is weak.

cdr3_aa: CASSLVVNQPQHF
d_call: NA
v_call: TRBV27

cdr3_aa: CAWSNGLAGEQYF
d_call: TRBD2
v_call: TRBV30

cdr3_aa: CASRPTGKSNYGYTF
d_call: NA
v_call: TRBV6-1

cdr3_aa: CASGRAGGLGTEAFF
d_call: TRBD1
v_call: TRBV2

cdr3_aa: CASAREGSTDTQYF
d_call: NA
v_call: TRBV12-5

cdr3_aa: CASHRTSTDTQYF
d_call: NA
v_call: TRBV28

cdr3_aa: CASRGQGATNEKLFF
d_call: TRBD1
v_call: TRBV6-6

cdr3_aa: CASSAFAGPKATDTQYF
d_call: NA
v_call: TRBV9

cdr3_aa: CASSPTQGQFNQPQHF
d_call: NA
v_call: TRBV18

cdr3_aa: CAWSGTVRFEQYF
d_call: NA
v_call: TRBV30

cdr3_aa: CASSPFGGSGRQLTSSYEQYF
d_call: TRBD2
v_call: TRBV5-1

cdr3_aa: CAIHPRGSGFHEQYF
d_call: NA
v_call: TRBV28

cdr3_aa: CASSFQGRPEAFF
d_call: NA
v_call: TRBV5-1

cdr3_aa: CASSWDVSAGMYEQYF
d_call: TRBD2
v_call: TRBV7-9

cdr3_aa: CAWVGVVTSTDTQYF
d_call: NA
v_call: TRBV30

cdr3_aa: CASRPGAISYEQYF
d_call: NA
v_call: TRBV5-1

cdr3_aa: CASSLSGSLRGYTF
d_call: NA
v_call: TRBV14

cdr3_aa: CASSVEGLYNQPQHF
d_call: NA
v_call: TRBV9

cdr3_aa: CASSPRTGAPYEQYF
d_call: TRBD1
v_call: TRBV28

cdr3_aa: CASRPGTGGREQFF
d_call: TRBD1
v_call: TRBV5-6

cdr3_aa: CASSPRYRCSRGGELFF
d_call: NA
v_call: TRBV9

cdr3_aa: CASSPGSSYNEQFF
d_call: NA
v_call: TRBV5-6

cdr3_aa: CASRSVGANTGELFF
d_call: NA
v_call: TRBV5-8

cdr3_aa: CASEGPAGGAFF
d_call: NA
v_call: TRBV18

cdr3_aa: CASSSTGGVSNQPQHF
d_call: TRBD1
v_call: TRBV28

cdr3_aa: CSVGGQAYNEQFF
d_call: TRBD1
v_call: TRBV29-1

cdr3_aa: CASSDGQGSVEKLFF
d_call: NA
v_call: TRBV10-3

cdr3_aa: CASLRAPGGSPLHF
d_call: NA
v_call: TRBV6-5

cdr3_aa: CASSIHTLGNQPQHF
d_call: NA
v_call: TRBV19

cdr3_aa: CASSLGGAGHLNTEAFF
d_call: NA
v_call: TRBV7-9

cdr3_aa: CASSLGGLVLDTEAFF
d_call: NA
v_call: TRBV7-8

cdr3_aa: CASTPLGQLNTEAFF
d_call: NA
v_call: TRBV9

cdr3_aa: CASSPSLAGVSYNEQFF
d_call: TRBD2
v_call: TRBV7-9

cdr3_aa: CASTFAGGAGELFF
d_call: TRBD2
v_call: TRBV7-9

cdr3_aa: CASSATGTPSSYNEQFF
d_call: NA
v_call: TRBV6-1

cdr3_aa: CASRALYYGYTF
d_call: NA
v_call: TRBV5-5

cdr3_aa: CASTFIGGSSYEQYF
d_call: NA
v_call: TRBV28

cdr3_aa: CASSLRQNTGELFF
d_call: NA
v_call: TRBV7-9

cdr3_aa: CASSARALTEAFF
d_call: NA
v_call: TRBV2

cdr3_aa: CASSASATGVGNTIYF
d_call: TRBD1
v_call: TRBV9

cdr3_aa: CASSLAPSETQYF
d_call: NA
v_call: TRBV5-1

cdr3_aa: CASSLKDKPPYEQYF
d_call: NA
v_call: TRBV27

cdr3_aa: CASTDRGQGQPQHF
d_call: TRBD1
v_call: TRBV19

cdr3_aa: CASSQLAGGYEQYF
d_call: TRBD2
v_call: TRBV14

cdr3_aa: CASSLTAGGYNEQFF
d_call: TRBD2
v_call: TRBV7-3

cdr3_aa: CAWSVLAGGRFF
d_call: TRBD2
v_call: TRBV30

cdr3_aa: CASSPRLAEIYEQYF
d_call: TRBD2
v_call: TRBV27

cdr3_aa: CASSESTRPGEQYF
d_call: NA
v_call: TRBV2

cdr3_aa: CASSPRGFTGETQYF
d_call: NA
v_call: TRBV6-5

cdr3_aa: CASSTPPTGGRNQPQHF
d_call: TRBD1
v_call: TRBV2

cdr3_aa: CASSQGLAGLYEQYF
d_call: TRBD2
v_call: TRBV14

cdr3_aa: CSVITGRGAEAFF
d_call: NA
v_call: TRBV29-1

cdr3_aa: CASSLRPGQGDTGELFF
d_call: TRBD1
v_call: TRBV28

cdr3_aa: CASSPIQGPGELFF
d_call: NA
v_call: TRBV18

cdr3_aa: CASSPWQSSYNSPLHF
d_call: NA
v_call: TRBV4-1